These T cell receptor beta chains were read from a single sample in a study of T-cell reconstitution after alpha-beta-depleted transplantation in children. Each CDR3 protein is one row after TCRdb ran MiXCR on the PCR reads. The sample records fewer than 750,000 distinct CDR3 sequences, 23% being singletons. This specimen consisted of PBMCs, mostly from graft donor cells, obtained 360 days after TCRalphabeta/CD19-depleted stem cell transplant. These receptors originate from a boy less than two years old who had a stem cell transplant for acute myeloid leukemia, so the T cells may come from the graft donor. The CDR3 runs from the conserved cysteine through the conserved F or W. The D gene is left open where the match is weak. Size tells how often a clone was seen (once, few, many) or the class of an expanded clone, and some rows leave it out.

size: NA; D: TRBD1; J: TRBJ2-3; V: TRBV18; CDR3: CASSPRQGASWSITDTQYF; DNA: TGTGCCAGCTCACCAAGACAGGGGGCAAGTTGGTCTATCACAGATACGCAGTATTTT
size: NA; D: TRBD2; J: TRBJ2-5; V: TRBV20-1; CDR3: CSARDAPIGRRGMEETQYF; DNA: TGCAGTGCTAGAGATGCCCCCATAGGTAGGCGGGGGATGGAAGAGACCCAGTACTTC
size: few; D: TRBD2; J: TRBJ2-5; V: TRBV12-3/TRBV12-4; CDR3: CASRHSGGTQETQYF; DNA: TGTGCCAGCAGACATAGCGGGGGGACACAAGAGACCCAGTACTTC
size: NA; D: TRBD1; J: TRBJ1-6; V: TRBV20-1; CDR3: CSASPGQGLSPLHF; DNA: TGCAGTGCTAGCCCGGGACAGGGATTGTCACCCCTCCACTTT
size: few; D: TRBD2; J: TRBJ2-3; V: TRBV6-1; CDR3: CASSQLSLAGPTDTQYF; DNA: TGTGCCAGCAGTCAACTTTCACTAGCGGGGCCAACAGATACGCAGTATTTT
size: many; D: NA; J: TRBJ2-7; V: TRBV15; CDR3: CATSIKDTAFYEQYF; DNA: TGTGCCACCAGCATCAAGGACACGGCTTTCTACGAGCAGTACTTC
size: many; D: NA; J: TRBJ1-1; V: TRBV12-3/TRBV12-4; CDR3: CASSLGAGDAFF; DNA: TGTGCCAGCAGCCTAGGGGCAGGGGATGCTTTCTTT
size: NA; D: NA; J: TRBJ2-3; V: TRBV28; CDR3: CAVNGAVPDTQYF; DNA: TGTGCCGTCAACGGGGCAGTGCCAGATACGCAGTATTTT
size: few; D: NA; J: TRBJ1-5; V: TRBV12-3/TRBV12-4; CDR3: CASSADSRDQPQHF; DNA: TGTGCCAGCAGTGCCGACAGTCGAGATCAGCCCCAGCATTTT
size: NA; D: TRBD1; J: TRBJ1-2; V: TRBV5-1; CDR3: CASSLTTGLNNGYTF; DNA: TGCGCCAGCAGCCTAACGACAGGGCTAAATAATGGCTACACCTTC
size: NA; D: NA; J: TRBJ1-5; V: TRBV7-6; CDR3: CASSLEGHMPQHF; DNA: TGTGCCAGCAGCTTAGAAGGGCACATGCCCCAGCATTTT
size: few; D: NA; J: TRBJ2-3; V: TRBV12-3/TRBV12-4; CDR3: CASSAARDLLTDTQYF; DNA: TGTGCCAGCAGTGCGGCCCGGGACCTTCTCACAGATACGCAGTATTTT
size: few; D: NA; J: TRBJ2-1; V: TRBV25-1; CDR3: CASSEWQGIEQFF; DNA: TGTGCCAGCAGTGAATGGCAGGGGATTGAGCAGTTCTTC
size: many; D: TRBD1; J: TRBJ2-2; V: TRBV5-1; CDR3: CASSLSGTGAGELFF; DNA: TGCGCCAGCAGCTTGTCGGGGACAGGAGCCGGGGAGCTGTTTTTT
size: NA; D: TRBD1; J: TRBJ1-2; V: TRBV6-5; CDR3: CASSYMETGSGYTF; DNA: TGTGCCAGCAGTTACATGGAGACAGGGAGCGGCTACACCTTC
size: many; D: NA; J: TRBJ2-1; V: TRBV20-1; CDR3: CSARRGNEQFF; DNA: TGCAGTGCAAGGCGGGGAAATGAGCAGTTCTTC
size: NA; D: NA; J: TRBJ2-5; V: TRBV29-1; CDR3: CSVRGKQETQYF; DNA: TGCAGCGTCAGAGGAAAGCAAGAGACCCAGTACTTC
size: NA; D: TRBD2; J: TRBJ2-1; V: TRBV13; CDR3: CASSLATSGGSYNEQFF; DNA: TGTGCCAGCAGCTTAGCCACTAGCGGGGGGTCCTACAATGAGCAGTTCTTC
size: many; D: NA; J: TRBJ2-3; V: TRBV7-2; CDR3: CASSLGTGHSTDTQYF; DNA: TGTGCCAGCAGCTTGGGTACGGGACATAGCACAGATACGCAGTATTTT
size: few; D: NA; J: TRBJ1-1; V: TRBV6-5; CDR3: CASSYLDEMNTEAFF; DNA: TGTGCCAGCAGTTACCTGGACGAAATGAACACTGAAGCTTTCTTT
size: many; D: NA; J: TRBJ1-1; V: TRBV20-1; CDR3: CSASQWGTTEAFF; DNA: TGCAGTGCTAGTCAATGGGGTACCACTGAAGCTTTCTTT
size: many; D: NA; J: TRBJ2-7; V: TRBV12-3/TRBV12-4; CDR3: CASSLVTGHEQYF; DNA: TGTGCCAGCAGTTTAGTTACCGGCCACGAGCAGTACTTC
size: once; D: NA; J: TRBJ2-2; V: TRBV4-3; CDR3: CASSPTARGAETAGELFF; DNA: TGCGCCAGCAGCCCCACGGCGAGGGGAGCGGAGACAGCCGGGGAGCTGTTTTTT
size: few; D: NA; J: TRBJ2-1; V: TRBV25-1; CDR3: CASSEFGRVSNEQFF; DNA: TGTGCCAGCAGTGAATTTGGCAGGGTCAGCAATGAGCAGTTCTTC
size: many; D: NA; J: TRBJ1-2; V: TRBV6-1; CDR3: CASRENKVGYTF; DNA: TGTGCCAGCAGAGAGAACAAGGTCGGCTACACCTTC
size: few; D: NA; J: TRBJ2-7; V: TRBV21-1; CDR3: CASSKECLTSGSYEQYF; DNA: TGTGCCAGCAGCAAAGAGTGCTTGACTAGCGGATCCTACGAGCAGTACTTC
size: many; D: NA; J: TRBJ2-1; V: TRBV27; CDR3: CASSFGGPDNEQFF; DNA: TGTGCCAGCAGTTTCGGCGGGCCAGACAATGAGCAGTTCTTC
size: NA; D: NA; J: TRBJ2-3; V: TRBV7-2; CDR3: CASSLVRASTNTQYF; DNA: TGTGCCAGCAGCTTAGTCCGGGCTTCAACAAATACGCAGTATTTT
size: NA; D: NA; J: TRBJ1-1; V: TRBV7-3; CDR3: CASSLGTSRNTEAFF; DNA: TGTGCCAGCAGCTTAGGGACCAGTAGGAACACTGAAGCTTTCTTT
size: NA; D: NA; J: TRBJ1-1; V: TRBV6-1; CDR3: CASKDMGEFGLAFF; DNA: TGTGCCAGCAAGGATATGGGGGAATTCGGCTTAGCTTTCTTT
size: NA; D: NA; J: TRBJ2-1; V: TRBV7-2; CDR3: CASSFGGAPSYNEQFF; DNA: TGTGCCAGCAGCTTTGGGGGGGCCCCATCCTACAATGAGCAGTTCTTC
size: NA; D: NA; J: TRBJ2-3; V: TRBV25-1; CDR3: CASSSYDVPSTDTQYF; DNA: TGTGCCAGCAGTTCCTACGACGTCCCTAGCACAGATACGCAGTATTTT
size: many; D: NA; J: TRBJ2-5; V: TRBV20-1; CDR3: CSASGRGETQYF; DNA: TGCAGTGCCTCGGGACGGGGAGAGACCCAGTACTTC
size: NA; D: NA; J: TRBJ2-1; V: TRBV7-9; CDR3: CASSFGLGQFF; DNA: TGTGCCAGCAGCTTTGGCCTAGGACAGTTCTTC
size: many; D: TRBD1; J: TRBJ2-2; V: TRBV6-1; CDR3: CASRETGTGGNTGELFF; DNA: TGTGCCAGCAGAGAGACCGGGACAGGGGGAAACACCGGGGAGCTGTTTTTT
size: few; D: NA; J: TRBJ1-3; V: TRBV28; CDR3: CASSYWLDTGNTIYF; DNA: TGTGCCAGCAGTTATTGGCTCGATACTGGAAACACCATATATTTT
size: NA; D: NA; J: TRBJ1-1; V: TRBV14; CDR3: CASSQGWGDTEAFF; DNA: TGTGCCAGCAGCCAAGGGTGGGGGGATACTGAAGCTTTCTTT
size: NA; D: NA; J: TRBJ1-5; V: TRBV12-3/TRBV12-4; CDR3: CASSLQGLNPTQGPQHF; DNA: TGTGCCAGCAGCTTACAGGGACTGAACCCTACGCAGGGGCCCCAGCATTTT
size: NA; D: NA; J: TRBJ1-4; V: TRBV7-2; CDR3: CASSFWGTPYEKLFF; DNA: TGTGCCAGCAGCTTTTGGGGGACCCCGTATGAAAAACTGTTTTTT
size: many; D: NA; J: TRBJ2-5; V: TRBV29-1; CDR3: CSVGWGVDQETQYF; DNA: TGCAGCGTTGGATGGGGGGTGGACCAAGAGACCCAGTACTTC
size: NA; D: NA; J: TRBJ1-2; V: TRBV28; CDR3: CASSFQGRVNYGYTF; DNA: TGTGCCAGCAGTTTTCAGGGGCGGGTAAACTATGGCTACACCTTC
size: few; D: NA; J: TRBJ2-3; V: TRBV6-6; CDR3: CASTANPTDTQYF; DNA: TGTGCCAGTACCGCCAATCCCACAGATACGCAGTATTTT
size: NA; D: NA; J: TRBJ2-1; V: TRBV2; CDR3: CACAHGPGGRGSYNEQFF; DNA: TGTGCCTGCGCCCACGGGCCCGGGGGGAGGGGGTCCTACAATGAGCAGTTCTTC
size: many; D: TRBD1; J: TRBJ2-4; V: TRBV20-1; CDR3: CSATRDSKNIQYF; DNA: TGCAGTGCGACCCGGGACAGTAAAAACATTCAGTACTTC
size: many; D: NA; J: TRBJ2-1; V: TRBV12-3/TRBV12-4; CDR3: CASSPRGRRPMEQFF; DNA: TGTGCCAGCAGTCCCCGAGGCCGGCGGCCCATGGAGCAGTTCTTC
size: NA; D: TRBD1; J: TRBJ2-7; V: TRBV27; CDR3: CASSFKSTGYEQYF; DNA: TGTGCCAGCAGTTTCAAATCGACAGGGTACGAGCAGTACTTC
size: many; D: TRBD2; J: TRBJ2-4; V: TRBV6-5; CDR3: CASSGGANIQYF; DNA: TGTGCCAGCAGCGGGGGGGCGAACATTCAGTACTTC
size: NA; D: TRBD1; J: TRBJ2-5; V: TRBV10-3; CDR3: CAISSQLGTGPEETQYF; DNA: TGTGCCATCAGTTCGCAGTTAGGGACAGGGCCCGAGGAGACCCAGTACTTC
size: few; D: NA; J: TRBJ2-5; V: TRBV12-3/TRBV12-4; CDR3: CASSLLTEQETQYF; DNA: TGTGCCAGCAGTTTACTGACGGAACAAGAGACCCAGTACTTC
size: NA; D: NA; J: TRBJ2-5; V: TRBV20-1; CDR3: CSARRRLGRGETQYF; DNA: TGCAGTGCTAGACGCCGACTAGGTCGTGGTGAGACCCAGTACTTC
size: once; D: TRBD1; J: TRBJ1-5; V: TRBV12-3/TRBV12-4; CDR3: CASSSHGQGTQPQHF; DNA: TGTGCCAGCAGTTCACATGGACAGGGTACTCAGCCCCAGCATTTT
size: many; D: NA; J: TRBJ2-1; V: TRBV12-3/TRBV12-4; CDR3: CASSLARGGYNEQFF; DNA: TGTGCCAGCAGTTTAGCAAGAGGAGGCTACAATGAGCAGTTCTTC
size: few; D: TRBD1; J: TRBJ2-3; V: TRBV20-1; CDR3: CSARDRQGRTDTQYF; DNA: TGCAGTGCTAGAGATCGACAGGGCCGGACAGATACGCAGTATTTT
size: NA; D: NA; J: TRBJ2-1; V: TRBV7-9; CDR3: CASDDGGAAVGQFF; DNA: TGTGCCAGCGATGATGGCGGGGCCGCCGTAGGGCAGTTCTTC
size: NA; D: NA; J: TRBJ2-3; V: TRBV24-1; CDR3: CATNRDEMDTQYF; DNA: TGTGCCACCAATAGGGACGAGATGGATACGCAGTATTTT